This TCR beta chain is drawn from a study of cytomegalovirus exposure and HLA in healthy donors. Findings of the study overall: A list of 164 TCR beta chains associated with cytomegalovirus was given. In a later analysis, specific HLA alleles were associated with 15,000 to 20,000 TCR beta sequences at a 0.05 false discovery rate. A few chains linked to CMV were shown in vitro to be specific for CMV antigens.

This clone has only a few counts. Its antigen remains unknown. PCR primers comprised 60 Vbeta and 13 Jbeta primers. Clones were sequenced by immunoSEQ multiplex PCR, and TCRdb holds only the in-frame ones, with some missing. The table includes 150,000 or so clones, around 70% detected once. CDR3 length: 14 residues. V was shortened by 2 bases and J by 6 bases, with 13 bases between the two germline ends. Germline CDR1 MDHEN, CDR2 SYDVKM. V usage is TRBV28 and J usage is TRBJ1-1, with D possibly matching TRBD1 (6 bases). The clonotype comes from a woman aged 60-70 years in good health and CMV-seropositive. The specimen was PBMCs. CDR3: CASSLDRSPPEAFF. CDR3 coding DNA: TGTGCCAGCAGTTTAGACAGGTCCCCTCCTGAAGCTTTCTTT.